The next 27 T cell receptor beta chains were all read from a single sample in a study of cytomegalovirus exposure and HLA in healthy donors. Primers for the PCR totalled 60 Vbeta and 13 Jbeta. The assay was immunoSEQ multiplex PCR, and TCRdb's table has in-frame clones only and misses some. In the table there are approximately 97,000 clones, about 74% of which are singletons. Material for sequencing was PBMCs. The receptors come from a male donor in good health and CMV-seropositive.

This chain uses TRBV7-2 with TRBJ2-2; D remains ambiguous. The CDR3 is 13 amino acids. Germline V CDR1 and CDR2: SGHTA, FQGNSA. Trimming removed 2 bases at V and 4 bases at J, with 5 bases between. CDR3 nucleotides: TGTGCCAGCAGCTTATTCGGCACCGGGGAGCTGTTTTTT. Its protein is CASSLFGTGELFF. The complete variable domain, with remaining parts taken from reference TRBV7-2 and TRBJ2-2, reads GAGVSQSPSNKVTEKGKDVELRCDPISGHTALYWYRQSLGQGLEFLIYFQGNSAPDKSGLPSDRFSAERTGGSVSTLTIQRTQQEDSAVYLCASSLFGTGELFFGEGSRLTVL.

This chain's CDR3 is CASNRGGLQPQHF. The CDR3 region has the DNA TGTGCCAGCAATAGGGGTGGCCTACAGCCCCAGCATTTT. The chain uses TRBV7-2 and TRBJ1-5; D is perhaps TRBD1 (5 bases). V lost 7 bases to trimming and J lost 7 bases, with 14 bases between them. This CDR3 is built from 13 residues. Per germline, CDR1 SGHTA and CDR2 FQGNSA.

The gene calls are TRBV18 and TRBJ1-5; D is possibly TRBD1 (5 bases). The CDR3 has 16 residues. Trimming took 3 bases from V and 1 from J, leaving 13 bases between them. The germline V gene has CDR1 KGHSH and CDR2 LQKENI. The CDR3, as DNA: TGTGCCAGCTCACCCCAGGGTCCTCGGAGCAATCAGCCCCAGCATTTT. Translated: CASSPQGPRSNQPQHF.

The V and J genes are TRBV9 and TRBJ1-1, with a weak D call TRBD1 (6 bases). This CDR3 contains 16 residues. V was pared by 2 bases and J by 4 bases, with 18 bases between. Germline assignment: CDR1 SGDLS and CDR2 YYNGEE. CDR3 sequence: CASSVRGLLGSTEAFF. The CDR3 DNA follows: TGTGCCAGCAGCGTGCGGGGGCTACTGGGTAGCACTGAAGCTTTCTTT.

The chain has TRBV7-2 and TRBJ1-4; TRBD1 might be the D (6 bases). Germline CDR1 reads SGHTA; CDR2 reads FQGNSA. V was cut by 5 bases and J by 2 bases, with 12 bases left in between. This CDR3 has 15 amino acids. The chain's CDR3 is CASSRGGGTNEKLFF. The DNA of the CDR3 is TGTGCCAGCAGCCGGGGGGGCGGCACTAATGAAAAACTGTTTTTT.

V gene TRBV6-6 combines with J gene TRBJ1-1, with D hard to call. The CDR3 length is 13 residues. Germline lookup yields CDR1 MNHNY and CDR2 SVGAGI (reference sequence). V was clipped by 11 bases and J by 0 bases, with 13 bases between them. CDR3 sequence reads: CAAWQRLNTEAFF. The CDR3 DNA reads as TGTGCCGCTTGGCAGCGGTTGAACACTGAAGCTTTCTTT.

This chain uses TRBV5-1 with TRBJ1-1; D possibly corresponds to TRBD1 (5 bases). The CDR3 sequence is 14 residues long. V was pared by 0 bases and J by 1 base, with 7 bases between. CDR1 and CDR2 from the germline V gene are SGHRS and YFSETQ. The CDR3 here is CASSLGGENTEAFF. The CDR3 DNA reads TGCGCCAGCAGCTTGGGGGGGGAGAACACTGAAGCTTTCTTT.

The V and J genes are TRBV18 and TRBJ2-1; the match to TRBD2 covers 7 bases. Germline V CDR1 and CDR2: KGHSH, LQKENI. Trimming took 6 bases from V and 9 from J; bases not matched to a gene: 14. This CDR3 contains 15 residues. CDR3 sequence: CASSPAGLVGGEQFF. The CDR3 nucleotides read TGTGCCAGCTCTCCCGCCGGACTAGTCGGGGGTGAGCAGTTCTTC.

The table lists this clone with a few counts. V is TRBV10-1 and J is TRBJ2-7, with 10 bases matching TRBD2. Germline values: CDR1 WNHNN, CDR2 SYGVQD (reference sequence). V shed 10 bases, J shed 2 bases, and the junction held 5 bases outside the gene matches. CDR3 length equals 13 residues. CDR3 DNA sequence: TGCGCCATCAAGCGGGAGGGGCCCTACGAGCAGTACTTC. This codes for CAIKREGPYEQYF.

V gene TRBV7-2 combines with J gene TRBJ2-7; perhaps TRBD2 as D (6 bases). Germline CDR1 SGHTA, CDR2 FQGNSA. The V end was cut by 6 bases, the J end by 2 bases, with 23 bases between. The CDR3 is 17 residues long. CDR3 loop: CASRDGGAGKGTYEQYF. The DNA for the CDR3 is TGTGCCAGCAGGGACGGTGGCGCGGGGAAAGGGACCTACGAGCAGTACTTC.

V and J are TRBV6-5 and TRBJ2-1; 9 positions match TRBD1. Germline assignment: CDR1 MNHEY and CDR2 SVGAGI. The ends lost 6 bases at V and 3 bases at J; junction bases unmatched: 3. The CDR3 is made up of 14 amino acids. In DNA form, the CDR3 reads TGTGCCAGCAGACGACAGGGGGTCTACAATGAGCAGTTCTTC. It codes for CASRRQGVYNEQFF.

CDR3: CASSYDQGFSYEQYF. The CDR3 nucleotides are TGTGCCAGCAGTTACGACCAGGGGTTCTCCTACGAGCAGTACTTC. The chain carries TRBV6-5 and TRBJ2-7; possibly TRBD1 for D (6 bases). Germline V gives CDR1 MNHEY, CDR2 SVGAGI. V was clipped by 2 bases and J by 0 bases, with 11 bases between them. The CDR3 is 15 amino acids.

This clone was counted a few times. The chain carries TRBV19 and TRBJ1-2; 9 bases line up with TRBD1. The CDR3 extends over 13 amino acids. Looked up from germline, CDR1 is LNHDA and CDR2 is SQIVND (reference sequence). The V gene end was trimmed by 6 bases and the J gene end by 4 bases; junction bases not matched to a gene: 3. The CDR3 is CASSPDRGYGYTF. As DNA, the CDR3 is TGTGCCAGTAGCCCGGACAGGGGCTATGGCTACACCTTC.

A few counts support this clone. CDR3 bases: TGCGCCAGCAGGTACCGTACAAATCAGCCCCAGCATTTT. Protein sequence: CASRYRTNQPQHF. The rearrangement uses TRBV10-1 and TRBJ1-5; D is uncertain. The CDR3 is 13 amino acids. Germline V gene lookup returns CDR1 WNHNN and CDR2 SYGVQD (reference sequence). Trimming left V 6 bases short and J 4 bases short, with 10 bases between.

The sample holds one count of this clone. The chain combines TRBV28 with TRBJ2-7; the D is unclear. Germline V lookup: CDR1 MDHEN, CDR2 SYDVKM. The V end lost 3 bases, the J end lost 1 base, and 16 bases lay between the germline ends. The CDR3 length is 16 residues. This CDR3 is CASSFNTWQESYEQYF. For the CDR3, the DNA is TGTGCCAGCAGTTTCAATACGTGGCAGGAATCCTACGAGCAGTACTTC.

This chain links TRBV28 with TRBJ1-2, with 7 bases aligning to TRBD1. This CDR3 spans 16 amino acids. Germline CDR1 and CDR2: MDHEN and SYDVKM. Trimming removed 5 bases from V and 5 bases from J; junction bases left unmatched: 14. The CDR3 is CASSIPSTGTAYGYTF. In nucleotides, the CDR3 is TGTGCCAGCAGTATCCCATCGACCGGGACAGCTTATGGCTACACCTTC.

V usage is TRBV30 and J usage is TRBJ1-4; no definite D call. The CDR3 loop spans 16 amino acids. Germline assignment: CDR1 GTSNPN and CDR2 SVGIG (reference sequence). The V end was cut by 0 bases, the J end by 0 bases, with 11 bases between. The CDR3 DNA sequence: TGTGCCTGGAGTGTATCCTCAGTTGCAACTAATGAAAAACTGTTTTTT. Translating it yields CAWSVSSVATNEKLFF.

V gene TRBV18 combines with J gene TRBJ1-4; TRBD1 aligns across 8 bases. Trimming removed 8 bases from V and 7 bases from J; junction bases left unmatched: 18. Germline V lookup: CDR1 KGHSH, CDR2 LQKENI. This CDR3 is 17 amino acids long. This CDR3 reads CASTRTGSSSPREKLFF. CDR3 nucleotides: TGTGCCAGCACAAGGACAGGGTCCTCTTCCCCCCGTGAAAAACTGTTTTTT. The complete variable domain, with remaining parts taken from reference TRBV18 and TRBJ1-4, reads NAGVMQNPRHLVRRRGQEARLRCSPMKGHSHVYWYRQLPEEGLKFMVYLQKENIIDESGMPKERFSAEFPKEGPSILRIQQVVRGDSAAYFCASTRTGSSSPREKLFFGSGTQLSVL.

The CDR3 here is CASSTMRLADHNEQFF. The DNA for the CDR3 is TGTGCCAGCAGTACCATGAGACTAGCGGATCACAATGAGCAGTTCTTC. J is TRBJ2-1 and V is TRBV28; the match to TRBD2 covers 9 bases. The J segment lost 5 bases and the V segment lost 5 bases, leaving 10 bases of the junction unmatched. This CDR3 is built from 16 residues. Germline V gene data show CDR1 as MDHEN and CDR2 as SYDVKM.

The chain has TRBV4-3 and TRBJ2-7, with 10 bases fitting TRBD2. Germline V lookup: CDR1 LGHNA, CDR2 YSLEER. The V and J ends lost 0 bases and 0 bases, in that order; junction bases with no gene match: 5. This CDR3 comprises 17 residues. Here the CDR3 reads CASSQDIASGSSYEQYF. The CDR3 DNA reads as TGCGCCAGCAGCCAAGATATTGCTAGCGGGAGCTCCTACGAGCAGTACTTC.

This clone has only one observation. The chain recombines TRBV7-2 with TRBJ2-3; tentative D call: TRBD2 (7 bases). V dropped 6 bases and J dropped 5 bases, with 18 bases sitting between them. Per germline, CDR1 SGHTA and CDR2 FQGNSA. CDR3 length: 15 amino acids. CDR3 in DNA: TGTGCCAGCAGGGGAAGGGGGGGAAGTATAGATACGCAGTATTTT. Translated: CASRGRGGSIDTQYF.

This clone was seen only a few times. The rearrangement joins TRBV6-1 to TRBJ1-2; 9 bases agree with TRBD1. Looked up from germline, CDR1 is MNHNS and CDR2 is SASEGT. J lost 8 bases, V lost 7 bases, and 8 bases had no gene match. There are 13 residues in the CDR3. As DNA, the CDR3 is TGTGCCAGCAAGGGGACAGGGAGGGAAGGCTACACCTTC. This sequence encodes CASKGTGREGYTF.

The genes are TRBV10-3 and TRBJ2-3, with a tentative D call TRBD2 (6 bases). The CDR3 has 15 amino acids. Germline lookup yields CDR1 ENHRY and CDR2 SYGVKD. The ends were cut back, 4 bases at V and 9 bases at J, with 20 bases in the middle. CDR3 amino acids: CAISGGLGLGLTQYF. DNA of the CDR3: TGTGCCATCAGTGGGGGTCTGGGACTGGGTTTAACGCAGTATTTT.

V gene TRBV11-2 combines with J gene TRBJ2-7; D is undetermined. Germline CDR1 is SGHAT and CDR2 is FQNNGV. The CDR3 contains 13 residues. V was clipped by 1 base and J by 6 bases, with 10 bases between them. The CDR3: CASSLGPSREQYF. Here the CDR3 DNA reads TGTGCCAGCAGCTTAGGTCCCAGTCGCGAGCAGTACTTC.

The rearrangement links TRBV5-6 to TRBJ1-1; no clear D gene. With 2 bases removed from V and 1 base from J, the gap between germline ends came to 12 bases. Per the germline V gene, CDR1 is SGHDT and CDR2 is YYEEEE. The CDR3 spans 15 residues. CDR3 amino acids: CASSFDPSWNTEAFF. The CDR3 DNA reads TGTGCCAGCAGCTTTGACCCTAGTTGGAACACTGAAGCTTTCTTT.

This chain uses TRBV27 with TRBJ2-1; 9 nucleotides agree with TRBD2. CDR3 length: 17 residues. Germline loops: CDR1 MNHEY, CDR2 SMNVEV (reference sequence). V trimming: 3 bases; J trimming: 7 bases; junction bases outside the gene matches: 13. The CDR3 region is CASSLLGGGRARNEQFF. CDR3 DNA sequence: TGTGCCAGCAGTTTGCTAGGAGGCGGGAGGGCCAGGAATGAGCAGTTCTTC.

This clone was observed a few times. The CDR3 region has the DNA TGTGCTAGTGCCCTAAACCCGAACACTGAAGCTTTCTTT. Translating it yields CASALNPNTEAFF. The chain carries TRBV12-5 and TRBJ1-1; D gene uncertain. The CDR3 runs to 13 residues. Trimming stripped 7 bases from V and 1 base from J, with 10 bases between. Germline V gives CDR1 LGHNT, CDR2 FRNRAP.